This T cell receptor beta chain emerged from a study of shared clonotypes between healthy human individuals. TCRdb keeps only in-frame clones here, not all; method: immunoSEQ multiplex PCR. Here the sample spans millions of clones, about 95% being singletons. Germline V gene sequence: CDR1 MNHEY, CDR2 SVGAGI. The CDR3 runs to 12 residues. The germline V and J ends were trimmed by 8 bases and 0 bases, with 5 bases remaining between them. The naive CD8 fraction comprised CD45RO-negative cells positively selected for CCR7 and excluded terminally differentiated effector memory CD45RA+ cells. V is TRBV6-5 and J is TRBJ2-1; D not resolved. The receptor was derived from a man younger than 30 in good health. The sequenced sample was naive CD8+ T cells sorted from blood. The CDR3 loop is CASQSSYNEQFF. Here the CDR3 DNA reads TGTGCCAGCCAGAGCTCCTACAATGAGCAGTTCTTC.